This T cell receptor (beta chain) was found in a study of T-cell memory formation after mild COVID-19 (dated by TCRdb to about 2021). Study-wide context: Most TCR sequence clusters were specific to one of the two donors. Longitudinal TCRalpha and TCRbeta repertoire sequencing tracked T-cell clones expanding and contracting after mild COVID-19 in two donors. The cohort comprised two young, previously healthy adult volunteers, one female and one male. Points the paper makes about the study in general: SARS-CoV-2 specificity of the second-wave clones peaking on day 37 was not confirmed. Contracting CD4+ clones were located mainly in the CM and EM memory subsets, whereas CD8+ clones were found to be enriched in EMRA. The study covered only a couple of mild cases, and larger cohorts including severe cases with pre-infection samples were considered necessary. Some responding clones were found in pre-infection memory, which suggests that pre-existing cross-reactive memory T cells took part in the SARS-CoV-2 response. Balanced CD4/CD8 phenotypes were observed for clones contracting from day 15 to 85, whereas a bias towards CD4+ was observed for a second wave of clones expanding from day 15 to 37.

TCRdb lists the instrument as Illumina NovaSeq 6000. TCRalpha and TCRbeta cDNA libraries were built by 5'RACE with constant-segment primers, adding sample barcodes and unique molecular identifiers. RNA was extracted from every sample with Trizol reagent. Libraries were amplified in two PCR steps, with a second sample barcode and Illumina TruSeq adapters added in the second step. Libraries were sequenced on an Illumina NovaSeq with 2 x 150 bp paired-end reads. For the original study's pipeline: The reads were demultiplexed and collapsed into UMI-guided consensus sequences using migec v1.2.7. With mixcr v2.1.11, UMI consensuses were aligned to TRA and TRB V and J templates and assembled into clonotypes. Expanded or contracted clonotypes were those called significant by both edgeR and NoisET, with noise models trained on biological replicates. For edgeR calls, the thresholds were a false discovery rate-adjusted p below 0.01 and a log2 fold-change of 1. As an exploratory analysis of dynamics, PCA with hierarchical clustering was applied to max-normalized trajectories of the 1000 most abundant clonotypes. Each responding clone was given a CD4 or CD8 phenotype based on the CD4+ and CD8+ repertoires, which had been sequenced separately. In-frame beta chains were kept once TCRdb had trimmed the public reads at Q25 with fastp and called clones with MiXCR. Rows with a matching CDR3 protein are joined into one entry that keeps the most common DNA and genes. Clone size and V and J calls follow TCRdb, not the original study. The sample table lists 250,000 or so distinct CDR3 sequences, more than 15% of them with a count of one. The ten largest make up around 23% of the sample.

The germline ends are 24 bases apart after V is trimmed by 5 bases and J by 15 bases. CDR1 is given as MNHEY and CDR2 as SVGAGI, both from the germline V gene. The CDR3 covers 14 residues, taking in both the cysteine and the phenylalanine. The DNA shown is the 42-base CDR3, in frame from base 1. Ficoll-Paque density gradient centrifugation was the method used to isolate PBMCs. For this clonotype: What this receptor recognizes is not known. Base qualities are missing; no much larger clone stands one base away.

The clonotype was recovered from a man aged 18 to 35 who had mild COVID-19 (a few samples of this study predate the infection). The sample titles of this study are shuffled in the database, so cell type and time point are left out; the donor was told from shared clones. Sample: PBMCs or a T cell subset sorted from them (not recorded which). The rearrangement combines TRBV6-5 with TRBJ2-3; matching of 5 bases hints at TRBD2 as the D gene. The DNA sequence is TGTGCCAGCAGTCAAGGAGGACTCCCATACGACTACTATTTT. The resulting protein is CASSQGGLPYDYYF.